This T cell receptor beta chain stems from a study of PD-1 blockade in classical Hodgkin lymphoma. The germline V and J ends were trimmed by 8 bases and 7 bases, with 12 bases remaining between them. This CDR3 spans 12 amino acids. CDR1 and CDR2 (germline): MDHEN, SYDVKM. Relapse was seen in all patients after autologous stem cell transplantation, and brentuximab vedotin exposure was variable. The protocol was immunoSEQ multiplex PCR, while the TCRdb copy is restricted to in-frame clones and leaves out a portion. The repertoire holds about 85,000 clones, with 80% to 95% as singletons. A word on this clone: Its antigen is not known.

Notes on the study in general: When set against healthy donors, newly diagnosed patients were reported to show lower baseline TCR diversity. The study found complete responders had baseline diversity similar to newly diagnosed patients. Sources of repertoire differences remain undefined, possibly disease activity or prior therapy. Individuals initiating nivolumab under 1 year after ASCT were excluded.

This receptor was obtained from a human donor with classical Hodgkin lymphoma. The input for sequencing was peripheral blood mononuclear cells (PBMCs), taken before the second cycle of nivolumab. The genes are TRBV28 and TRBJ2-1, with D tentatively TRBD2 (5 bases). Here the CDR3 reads CASGLTRNEQFF. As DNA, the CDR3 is TGTGCCAGCGGACTCACTAGGAATGAGCAGTTCTTC.